This TCR beta chain is drawn from a study of PD-L1 blockade in urothelial cancer. Looking at the study overall: Enrolled patients had been treated previously with 0 to 3 chemotherapy regimens. Blood analyses occurred 3 weeks (second dose) and 6 weeks post treatment start. A median of 141,255 T cells was found in the blood samples.

The CDR3 is 19 amino acids. Trimming cost V 7 bases and J 10 bases; bases outside gene matches: 21. CDR1 is SNHLY and CDR2 is FYNNEI in the germline V gene. Only in-frame clones appear in the TCRdb table, and some are missing; sequencing was by immunoSEQ multiplex PCR. The sample shows fewer than 75,000 clones, around four fifths of them seen only once. The rearrangement links TRBV2 to TRBJ2-3; 15 bases agree with TRBD2. The sequencing here drew on PBMCs, taken around atezolizumab (anti-PD-L1) treatment. The TCR sequence derives from a man aged 65 to 85 with urothelial cancer. CDR3 residues: CASMGLAGGTGGAPPPQYF. The DNA for the CDR3 is TGTGCCAGCATGGGACTAGCGGGAGGAACTGGAGGCGCGCCCCCCCCGCAGTATTTT. The full variable domain, with the rest looked up from reference TRBV2 and TRBJ2-3, is EPEVTQTPSHQVTQMGQEVILRCVPISNHLYFYWYRQILGQKVEFLVSFYNNEISEKSEIFDDQFSVERPDGSNFTLKIRSTKLEDSAMYFCASMGLAGGTGGAPPPQYFGPGTRLTVL.